This T cell receptor (beta chain) was recorded in a study of identical twins (dated by TCRdb to 2015 to 2016). Notes on the research overall: TCR alpha and beta repertoires from monozygotic twins, unrelated adults of various ages and cord blood were deep-sequenced to test whether fetal clonotypes persist. To rule out contamination, the twin experiments were replicated at different times with different library preparation protocols. What the research found in general, with its limitations: Fewer insertions were carried by abundant cord blood beta clonotypes, a similar but weaker trend appeared in young adult naive repertoires, and no such trend appeared in memory repertoires. Because the same donors could not be followed over many years, the conclusions depended on cross-sectional statistical analysis. Compared with coincidental sharing between unrelated individuals, an excess of low generation-probability sequences was observed among out-of-frame TCR alpha sequences shared between twins. Invariant T cells such as MAIT and iNKT could partly confound zero-insertion analyses, though diverse VJ usage argued against this for most clonotypes. Out-of-frame TCR alpha sharing in monozygotic twins was systematically underestimated by recombination models, whereas sharing between unrelated individuals was in agreement with the recombination models. The excess sharing between twins in beta out-of-frame sequences was weaker because fewer shared sequences reduced the signal-to-noise ratio.

Only healthy Caucasian donors were included. Three pairs of female monozygotic twins, all aged about 18 to 30 years, made up the twin cohort. Positive isolation kits from Invitrogen were used to isolate CD4+ and CD8+ T cell populations. The library came from 5' RACE. Instrument on record: Illumina HiSeq 2000. A universal primer binding site was introduced by template switching, and a unique molecular identifier was present in the final cDNA, enabling accurate counting of TCR cDNA molecules. Specific primers in the conserved constant-segment region were used to synthesize first-strand cDNA for the TCR alpha and beta chains. To control for contamination, each cDNA library was double barcoded with a SMART-Mk sample barcode plus Illumina barcodes. TruSeq adapter sequences and Illumina sample barcodes were added in two successive PCR steps. TCR alpha and beta cDNA libraries were sequenced on the Illumina HiSeq platform with custom primers. The source study handled its data this way. Raw reads were processed with MiGEC to extract unique molecular identifiers, and MiXCR was used to determine CDR3 positions. For each individual, recombination models were inferred using an EM algorithm with the repgenHMM and IGoR tools. The tcR package in R was used for shared clonotype analysis, with sharing normalized by the product of cloneset sizes. To study raw recombination free of thymic and clonal selection effects, out-of-frame nonproductive sequences were analyzed. TCRdb reanalyzed the raw reads on its own, using fastp at Q25 for trimming and MiXCR for clone calling, and kept in-frame beta chains. Each entry is one CDR3 protein sequence, shown with its most common DNA and genes. Clone size and V and J calls follow TCRdb, not the original study. The sample has 200,000 to 250,000 distinct CDR3 sequences on record, 6% to 7% of them singletons. The top ten clonotypes cover roughly 15% of the sample.

This clonotype was seen at least ten times. Its specific antigen is unknown. It has no much larger one-base neighbor in the sample; base qualities were not kept. CDR1 LGHDT and CDR2 YNNKEL are derived from the germline V gene (reference sequence). V loses 0 bases, J loses 4 bases, and the germline ends lie 9 bases apart. The CDR3 numbers 14 residues from cysteine through phenylalanine. Of all the DNA, just the CDR3 is kept, 42 bases in frame from base 1. These same records also appear under a second study, on T cells expressing NK-cell markers. The second investigation adds: Three sorted T-cell subsets (CD3+CD56+NKG2C+, CD3+CD56+NKG2C- and CD3+CD56-NKG2C+) from roughly 8 donors had their TCR beta-chain repertoires profiled. Among the eight sequenced donors, seven were HCMV-seropositive and one was HCMV-seronegative. To restrict sorting to alphabetaTCR-expressing T cells, an anti-gammadeltaTCR antibody was added in several experiments. In over 5 donors, the dominant CD3+CD56+NKG2C+ clonotypes were among the top 10 CD8+ clonotypes and accounted for roughly 1.0-7.0% of CD8+ T cells. Those dominant clonotypes were again the most abundant among CD3+CD56-NKG2C+ cells in a few donors, at about 25-60.1%. Whether the expanded NKG2C-expressing T cell clones were specific for HCMV antigens remained unclear. The eight sequenced donors were randomly selected healthy volunteers, three men and five women. HCMV serostatus was determined by detecting HCMV-specific IgG in serum with a commercial ELISA kit. MIGEC handled demultiplexing of the reads and grouping by UMI, while MiTCR was used to assemble and quantify clonotypes. To exclude erroneous sequences, any TCR cDNA sequence not supported by at least two reads was discarded. Downstream repertoire analysis used the tcR package, and clonotypes were matched across fractions by CDR3 nucleotide sequence plus V segment. VDJmatch was used to annotate antigen specificity against VDJdb, with one amino acid substitution in CDR3 permitted.

The specimen was CD8+ T cells sorted from blood. The receptor was derived from a woman aged 18-29 years in good health. The receptor chain draws on TRBV3-1 and TRBJ1-2, with the D gene uncertain. CDR3 protein: CASSQEYPSYGYTF. The sequenced DNA: TGTGCCAGCAGCCAAGAATATCCCTCCTATGGCTACACCTTC.